This record looks at one T cell receptor beta chain sequence and its context. Its antigen is currently unknown. This entry is derived from a study of CXCR3-negative and CXCR3-positive naive CD8 T cells. Study-level findings and limits: Against CXCR3-negative naive cells, CXCR3-positive naive cells showed more hydrophobic TRB CDR3s. Comparison of naive CXCR3-negative and CXCR3-positive cells revealed similar TRBV-TRBJ usage, while memory cells differed.

The CDR3 is made up of 21 amino acids. Germline V gene lookup returns CDR1 SGHRS and CDR2 YFSETQ. Sorting was done in triplicate for each CD8+ T cell subset (300,000 cells each). Carrying UMI labels, the TRB cDNA libraries were prepared through 5' RACE. TCRdb reprocessed the 5' RACE reads, with one entry per CDR3 protein and no DNA. The listing records around 120,000 distinct CDR3 sequences. The chain combines TRBV5-1 with TRBJ2-1; TCRdb names TRBD2, which stays unverified in the absence of DNA. The sequencing input was naive CXCR3+ CD8+ T cells from blood. The subset denotes: CD45RO-CCR7+CD27+CD95- naive CD8+ T cells expressing CXCR3 (TNR3+). This clonotype originated in a human donor in good health. Some clones in this sample may be carry-over from other donors' samples. The CDR3: CASSLAGFYGGTGPLGNEQFF.